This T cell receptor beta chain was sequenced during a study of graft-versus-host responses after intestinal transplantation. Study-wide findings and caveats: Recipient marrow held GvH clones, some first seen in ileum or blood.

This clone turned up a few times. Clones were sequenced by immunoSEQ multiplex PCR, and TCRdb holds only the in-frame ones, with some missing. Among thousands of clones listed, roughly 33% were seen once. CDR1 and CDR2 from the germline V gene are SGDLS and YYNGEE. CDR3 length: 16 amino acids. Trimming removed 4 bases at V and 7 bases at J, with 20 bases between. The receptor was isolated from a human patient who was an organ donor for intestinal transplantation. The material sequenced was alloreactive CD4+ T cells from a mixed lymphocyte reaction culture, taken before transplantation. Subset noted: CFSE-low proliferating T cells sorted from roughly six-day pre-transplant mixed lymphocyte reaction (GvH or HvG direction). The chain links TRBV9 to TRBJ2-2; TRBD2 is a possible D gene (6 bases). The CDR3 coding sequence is TGTGCCAGCAGCCCGTTTCCGACTAGGCCTGGCGGGGAGCTGTTTTTT. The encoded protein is CASSPFPTRPGGELFF.